This record looks at one T cell receptor (beta chain) sequence and its context. As yet, its antigen is unknown. This sample stems from a study of T cell responses to AZD1222 COVID-19 vaccine. Study results and caveats: Nearly half of spike-specific TCRs reportedly target unmutated variant regions.

V lost 6 bases and J lost 0; bases outside the gene matches: 4. The CDR3 covers 15 residues. Per the germline V gene, CDR1 is SNHLY and CDR2 is FYNNEI. This table comes from immunoSEQ multiplex PCR, and its TCRdb copy is limited to in-frame clones, with some not included. Seen here are 100,000 to 150,000 clones, approximately 92% observed once, and the top ten hold roughly 1%. This clonotype originated in an adult who received the AZD1222 COVID-19 vaccine. The sample here was peripheral blood, taken 28 days after the second AZD1222 dose. This chain uses TRBV2 with TRBJ2-4, with TRBD2 matching over 8 bases. CDR3 DNA: TGTGCCAGCAGCCGGGAGGGGGGAGCCAAAAACATTCAGTACTTC. Protein: CASSREGGAKNIQYF.